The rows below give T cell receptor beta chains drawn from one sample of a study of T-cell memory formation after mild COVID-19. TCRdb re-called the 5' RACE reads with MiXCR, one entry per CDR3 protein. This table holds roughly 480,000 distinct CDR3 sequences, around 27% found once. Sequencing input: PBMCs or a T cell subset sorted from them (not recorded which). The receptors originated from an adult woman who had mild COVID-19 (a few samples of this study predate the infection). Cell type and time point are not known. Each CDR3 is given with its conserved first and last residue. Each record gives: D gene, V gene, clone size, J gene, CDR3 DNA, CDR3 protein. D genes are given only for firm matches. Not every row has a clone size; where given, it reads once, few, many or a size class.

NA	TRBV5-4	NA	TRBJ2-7	TGTGCCAGCAGCCAGGACAGCTCCCAAATCTACGAGCAGTACTTC	CASSQDSSQIYEQYF
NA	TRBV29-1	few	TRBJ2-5	TGCAGCGTTGAATCCCCAGGGACGACCGAAGAGACCCAGTACTTC	CSVESPGTTEETQYF
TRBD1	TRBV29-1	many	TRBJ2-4	TGCAGCGTTGAAACAGGGGGCCGGAGGGACATTCAGTACTTC	CSVETGGRRDIQYF
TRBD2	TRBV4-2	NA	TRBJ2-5	TGTGCCAGCAGCCAAGATGCCAGTGGAGCGGGGGGCCGTACCTCGGAGACCCAGTACTTC	CASSQDASGAGGRTSETQYF
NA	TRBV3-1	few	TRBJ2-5	TGTGCCAGCAGCCAAGCTACCGAGGGCGGGGGCCGGGAGACCCAGTACTTC	CASSQATEGGGRETQYF
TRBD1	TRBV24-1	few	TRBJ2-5	TGTGCCACCAGTGATTTGAGGGACAGCCTAAAAGAGACCCAGTACTTC	CATSDLRDSLKETQYF
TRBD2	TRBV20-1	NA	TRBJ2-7	TGCAGTGCTAGGTCCTCCGGTGGACTAGTATACGAGCAGTACTTC	CSARSSGGLVYEQYF
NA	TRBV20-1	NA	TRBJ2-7	TGCAGTGCTAGAGATCCCGACCGAACCTACGAGCAGTACTTC	CSARDPDRTYEQYF
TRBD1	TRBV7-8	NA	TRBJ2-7	TGTGCCAGCAGCTTTACAGGGGGATTCTACGAGCAGTACTTC	CASSFTGGFYEQYF
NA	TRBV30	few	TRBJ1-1	TGTGCCTGGAGTCCGGGCCAGAACACTGAAGCTTTCTTT	CAWSPGQNTEAFF
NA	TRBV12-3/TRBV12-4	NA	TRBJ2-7	TGTGCCAGCAGTTTAGGGGAGGCCGACTACGAGCAGTACTTC	CASSLGEADYEQYF
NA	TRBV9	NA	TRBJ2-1	TGTGCCAGCAGCGTAGGAAGTGGGGTAGTCAATGAGCAGTTCTTC	CASSVGSGVVNEQFF
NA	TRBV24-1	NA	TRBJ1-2	TGTGCCACCAGTAAAGGACAGCCGCTCCGTGGCTACACCTTC	CATSKGQPLRGYTF
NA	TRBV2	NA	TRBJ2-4	TGTGCCAGCAAACAGGGAGGGAACATTCAGTACTTC	CASKQGGNIQYF
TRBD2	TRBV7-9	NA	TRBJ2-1	TGTGCCAGCAGCTGGACGACTCTAGCGGAATACAATGAGCAGTTCTTC	CASSWTTLAEYNEQFF